The 26 T cell receptor beta chains below were found in one sample sequenced in a study of T cell repertoires in cytomegalovirus infection. TCRdb called the reads again in MiXCR, with one record for every CDR3 protein. The table lists some 220,000 distinct CDR3 sequences, about 39% of them singletons, with around 60% in the top ten. Their antigens remain unidentified. Source: CD8+ T cells from cultured PBMCs, taken from culture after CMV antigen stimulation. Receptors originate from a human donor in good health (CMV status not recorded). Some clones in this sample may be carry-over from other donors' samples.

This clonotype was seen ten or more times. The rearrangement joins TRBV7-9 to TRBJ2-1; 10 bases map to TRBD2. V lost 4 bases, J lost 2 bases, and 5 bases stayed unmatched. The CDR3 is 16 residues long. The germline V gene has CDR1 SEHNR and CDR2 FQNEAQ (reference sequence). The CDR3 DNA follows: TGTGCCAGCAGCTCTACTAGCGGGGTGGCCTACAATGAGCAGTTCTTC. Amino acid sequence: CASSSTSGVAYNEQFF.

The chain links TRBV9 to TRBJ2-2; 11 bases match TRBD2. Germline CDR1 and CDR2: SGDLS and YYNGEE. V shed 7 bases and J 2 bases; nucleotides not matched to a gene: 10. This CDR3 spans 17 amino acids. DNA for the CDR3: TGTGCCAGCGGGAGAACTAGCGGGGGCCATAACACCGGGGAGCTGTTTTTT. This gives the protein CASGRTSGGHNTGELFF.

This clonotype appeared a single time. This chain joins TRBV5-5 and TRBJ2-1; no clear D gene. The CDR3 loop spans 12 amino acids. Germline CDR1 and CDR2: SGHKS and YYEKEE (reference sequence). Deletions cut 4 bases from V and 10 bases from J, with 12 bases between. The CDR3 nucleotides read TGTGCCAGCAGCGACGGACCGGTGGAGCAGTTCTTC. This translates into CASSDGPVEQFF.

This clonotype was recorded at least ten times. V gene TRBV9 combines with J gene TRBJ2-3; the match to TRBD2 covers 13 bases. The CDR3 is 16 residues long. Germline CDR1 is SGDLS and CDR2 is YYNGEE. Germline trimming cut 4 bases from V and 0 bases from J; bases unmatched to any gene: 2. CDR3 sequence reads: CASSTGLAGSTDTQYF. The CDR3 region has the DNA TGTGCCAGCAGCACGGGACTAGCGGGGAGCACAGATACGCAGTATTTT.

This chain connects TRBV6-2 or TRBV6-3 to TRBJ1-2; D not certain. V was shortened by 8 bases and J by 4 bases, with 8 bases between the two germline ends. Germline V gene lookup returns CDR1 MNHEY and CDR2 SVGEGT. This CDR3 contains 11 residues. CDR3 loop: CASAKPYGYTF. As DNA, the CDR3 is TGTGCCAGCGCAAAGCCCTATGGCTACACCTTC.

This clonotype turned up a few times. V and J are TRBV15 and TRBJ2-7; TRBD2 matches at 11 bases. This CDR3 has 14 residues. Germline assignment: CDR1 LNHNV and CDR2 YYDKDF (reference sequence). V gave up 5 bases and J gave up 5 bases; unmatched junction bases: 5. The chain's CDR3 is CATSSGTSGDEQYF. The CDR3 DNA follows: TGTGCCACCAGCTCTGGGACTAGCGGCGACGAGCAGTACTTC.

Ten or more counts support this clonotype. This CDR3 reads CASSLGDRVINEQYF. CDR3 nucleotides: TGTGCCAGCAGCTTGGGGGACAGGGTGATAAACGAGCAGTACTTC. The chain joins TRBV5-4 to TRBJ2-7, with TRBD1 matching over 9 bases. This CDR3 has 15 amino acids. CDR1 is SGHNT and CDR2 is YYREEE in the germline V gene (reference sequence). V lost 0 bases, J lost 5 bases, and 6 bases stayed unmatched. The entire variable domain, with the rest obtained from reference TRBV5-4 and TRBJ2-7, is as follows: ETGVTQSPTHLIKTRGQQVTLRCSSQSGHNTVSWYQQALGQGPQFIFQYYREEENGRGNFPPRFSGLQFPNYSSELNVNALELDDSALYLCASSLGDRVINEQYFGPGTRLTVT.

This chain links TRBV27 with TRBJ2-7; 8 bases fit TRBD2. Trimming took 8 bases from V and 1 from J; bases not matched to a gene: 10. The CDR3 loop spans 15 amino acids. CDR1 is MNHEY, CDR2 SMNVEV, per germline (reference sequence). The CDR3 loop is CASGDRERESYEQYF. The CDR3 nucleotides are TGTGCCAGCGGGGATAGAGAGCGGGAGTCCTACGAGCAGTACTTC.

Only a few counts were recorded for this clonotype. A read error may produce the germline difference seen at one junction end. The rearrangement links TRBV7-7 to TRBJ2-1; 8 nucleotides match TRBD2. CDR3 size: 15 residues. Germline V CDR1 and CDR2: SSHAT, FNYEAQ (reference sequence). Written as DNA, the CDR3 is TGTGCTAGCAGCCCACAGACTAGCGCCTACAATGAGCAGTTCTTC. Translated, it gives CASSPQTSAYNEQFF.

The chain is built from TRBV24-1 and TRBJ1-1; TRBD1 matches 7 bases. Germline V lookup: CDR1 KGHDR, CDR2 SFDVKD. V trimming: 3 bases; J trimming: 5 bases; junction bases outside the gene matches: 8. The CDR3 runs 15 residues. The CDR3: CATSDQRQGRTEAFF. The CDR3 coding sequence is TGTGCCACCAGTGATCAACGACAGGGTAGGACTGAAGCTTTCTTT.

The V call is TRBV28, the J call TRBJ2-7; 9 nucleotides agree with TRBD2. Trimming cost V 5 bases and J 2 bases; bases outside gene matches: 13. Germline loops: CDR1 MDHEN, CDR2 SYDVKM. The CDR3 runs 17 residues. The DNA for the CDR3 is TGTGCCAGCAGTCCAAACCATAGAGCGGGAGGTCCCTACGAGCAGTACTTC. Its protein product is CASSPNHRAGGPYEQYF.

This clonotype was recorded a few times. The chain recombines TRBV27 with TRBJ2-3; TRBD2 agrees at 11 bases. This CDR3 has 15 amino acids. CDR1 is MNHEY and CDR2 is SMNVEV in the germline V gene (reference sequence). The V gene end was trimmed by 5 bases and the J gene end by 5 bases; junction bases not matched to a gene: 6. Written as DNA, the CDR3 is TGTGCCAGCAGTGCGGGGACTAGCGGTGGAGATACGCAGTATTTT. This gives the protein CASSAGTSGGDTQYF.

This chain uses TRBV19 with TRBJ1-2; D perhaps matches TRBD1 (5 bases). Germline V gene sequence: CDR1 LNHDA, CDR2 SQIVND (reference sequence). The V end was cut by 7 bases, the J end by 7 bases, with 19 bases between. The CDR3 runs to 14 residues. CDR3 region: CASIAGRGFLGYTF. Here the CDR3 DNA reads TGTGCCAGTATTGCCGGGAGGGGCTTTCTTGGCTACACCTTC.

This chain joins TRBV7-9 and TRBJ1-1; 7 positions match TRBD1. This CDR3 comprises 12 residues. The germline CDR1 and CDR2 sequences are SEHNR and FQNEAQ (reference sequence). V lost 4 bases to trimming and J lost 6 bases; unmatched junction nucleotides: 2. Here the CDR3 DNA reads TGTGCCAGCAGCTCCGGGACAGCTGAAGCTTTCTTT. Protein sequence: CASSSGTAEAFF.

This clonotype was seen a handful of times. CDR3 in amino acids: CASNPGQPNTGELFF. The DNA of the CDR3 is TGTGCCAGCAACCCCGGCCAGCCGAACACCGGGGAGCTGTTTTTT. The chain carries TRBV7-9 and TRBJ2-2; no clear D. This CDR3 is 15 amino acids long. CDR1 and CDR2 (germline): SEHNR, FQNEAQ (reference sequence). V dropped 7 bases and J dropped 0 bases, with 12 bases sitting between them.

The gene calls are TRBV7-6 and TRBJ2-7; D unresolved. Germline CDR1 SGHVS, CDR2 FNYEAQ. The CDR3 has 14 residues. V lost 4 bases to trimming and J lost 0 bases, with 10 bases between them. In nucleotides, the CDR3 is TGTGCCAGCAGCTCGAGCGTGAGCTCCTACGAGCAGTACTTC. It codes for CASSSSVSSYEQYF.

The chain uses TRBV19 and TRBJ1-1, with D possibly being TRBD1 (5 bases). The CDR3 runs to 16 residues. V gave up 0 bases and J gave up 1 base, with 12 bases separating them. Germline V gene lookup returns CDR1 LNHDA and CDR2 SQIVND (reference sequence). The CDR3 region is CASSIEREGENTEAFF. CDR3 in DNA: TGTGCCAGTAGTATAGAGCGGGAAGGGGAGAACACTGAAGCTTTCTTT.

CDR3 nucleotide sequence: TGTGCCAGCAGTTTAGCACAGGGGGCGAGGGACACTGAAGCTTTCTTT. Amino acid sequence: CASSLAQGARDTEAFF. This chain links TRBV27 with TRBJ1-1, with TRBD1 matching over 9 bases. Germline V gives CDR1 MNHEY, CDR2 SMNVEV (reference sequence). V trimming: 2 bases; J trimming: 3 bases; junction bases outside the gene matches: 7. This CDR3 contains 16 residues.

This clonotype was detected once. The junction departs from the called germline gene at one end, perhaps through a read error. The chain recombines TRBV12-3 or TRBV12-4 with TRBJ2-1; D gene unclear. CDR3 size: 14 residues. The CDR3 loop is CANSLTASYNEQFF. DNA for the CDR3: TGTGCCAACAGTTTAACTGCGAGTTACAATGAGCAGTTCTTC.

The V call is TRBV6-1, the J call TRBJ2-1; unclear D gene. The CDR3 totals 13 residues. The V end was cut by 0 bases, the J end by 3 bases, with 3 bases between. The germline V gene has CDR1 MNHNS and CDR2 SASEGT. The CDR3 sequence: CASSEARYNEQFF. CDR3 in DNA: TGTGCCAGCAGTGAAGCACGCTACAATGAGCAGTTCTTC.

This clonotype has just a few counts. The gene calls are TRBV14 and TRBJ2-5, with a possible D match to TRBD1 (5 bases). The germline CDR1 and CDR2 sequences are SGHDN and FVKESK. CDR3 length equals 18 residues. V was shortened by 0 bases and J by 4 bases, with 21 bases between the two germline ends. CDR3 region: CASSQDGAGSVYRETQYF. The CDR3 nucleotides read TGTGCCAGCAGCCAAGATGGGGCAGGGTCCGTATATAGAGAGACCCAGTACTTC.

The V call is TRBV7-2, the J call TRBJ2-3; maybe TRBD1 (6 bases). The length of the CDR3 is 13 residues. The V gene lost 4 bases and the J gene lost 9 bases, with 14 bases spanning the gap. Germline V lookup: CDR1 SGHTA, CDR2 FQGNSA. The CDR3 DNA sequence: TGTGCCAGCAGCTATATCCAGGGGAACACGCAGTATTTT. Translating gives CASSYIQGNTQYF. Variable domain in full (rest from reference TRBV7-2 and TRBJ2-3): GAGVSQSPSNKVTEKGKDVELRCDPISGHTALYWYRQSLGQGLEFLIYFQGNSAPDKSGLPSDRFSAERTGGSVSTLTIQRTQQEDSAVYLCASSYIQGNTQYFGPGTRLTVL.

Remarks on this clonotype: This is likely a read error, given that the CDR3 carries no conserved phenylalanine or tryptophan at its end. The gene calls are TRBV20-1 and TRBJ2-3, with 11 positions matching TRBD2. V was pared by 0 bases and J by 7 bases, with 18 bases of the junction left unmatched. Looked up from germline, CDR1 is DFQATT and CDR2 is SNEGSKA (reference sequence). The CDR3 consists of 19 residues. CDR3 amino acids: CSAREMGTSGLSRLNTQYV. Written as DNA, the CDR3 is TGCAGTGCTAGAGAGATGGGGACTAGCGGTTTATCTAGGTTGAATACGCAGTATGTT.

This clonotype was recorded a few times. The chain joins TRBV4-2 to TRBJ1-5; D is undetermined. The CDR3 is 16 residues long. The V end was cut by 0 bases, the J end by 2 bases, with 11 bases between. The germline gives CDR1 LGHNA, CDR2 YNFKEQ. The CDR3 spells CASSQEDRQGNQPQHF. The CDR3 DNA reads as TGTGCCAGCAGCCAAGAGGACCGCCAGGGCAATCAGCCCCAGCATTTT.

The chain joins TRBV6-6 to TRBJ1-3; D unresolved. The V gene's germline CDR1 is MNHNY and CDR2 SVGAGI (reference sequence). With 2 bases removed from V and 3 bases from J, the gap between germline ends came to 14 bases. The CDR3 has 16 residues. Here the CDR3 DNA reads TGTGCCAGCAGTTACCGGGCGGGTATGAGTGGAAACACCATATATTTT. Translated, it gives CASSYRAGMSGNTIYF.

The rearrangement links TRBV19 to TRBJ1-2; TRBD1 is a possible D gene (5 bases). V gave up 3 bases and J gave up 2 bases, with 22 bases separating them. Germline loops: CDR1 LNHDA, CDR2 SQIVND (reference sequence). There are 18 residues in the CDR3. DNA for the CDR3: TGTGCCAGTAGTATCGATGGGGCAGGCCAAGGGGAGAACTATGGCTACACCTTC. It specifies CASSIDGAGQGENYGYTF.